This TCR beta chain emerged from a study of blood T cell repertoires in COVID-19. Study-level information: T cells, B-cell-depleted T cells, or PBMCs provided the cDNA or gDNA that served as material.

The germline gives CDR1 SGHTA, CDR2 FQGNSA. The CDR3 spans 15 residues. The ends were cut back, 4 bases at V and 6 bases at J, with 15 bases in the middle. TCRdb keeps only in-frame clones here, not all; method: immunoSEQ multiplex PCR. This repertoire shows about 72,000 clones, under 95% found once; its top ten account for around 4.5%. The clonotype originates from a woman aged 60 to 75 with active COVID-19. The chain combines TRBV7-2 with TRBJ2-2; D perhaps matches TRBD2 (5 bases). The sample was peripheral blood. The CDR3 loop reads CASSWRFGVAGELFF. The CDR3 nucleotides are TGTGCCAGCAGCTGGAGGTTTGGCGTGGCCGGGGAGCTGTTTTTT.